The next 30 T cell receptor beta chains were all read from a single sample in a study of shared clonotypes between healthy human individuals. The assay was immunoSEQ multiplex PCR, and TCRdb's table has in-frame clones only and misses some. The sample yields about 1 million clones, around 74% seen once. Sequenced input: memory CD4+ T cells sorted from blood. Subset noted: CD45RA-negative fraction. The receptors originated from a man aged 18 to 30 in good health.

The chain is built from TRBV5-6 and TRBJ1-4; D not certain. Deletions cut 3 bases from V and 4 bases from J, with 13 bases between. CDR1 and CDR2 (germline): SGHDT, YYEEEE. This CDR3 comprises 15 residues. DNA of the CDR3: TGTGCCAGCAGCTCCATCCCCCGCGGTAATGAAAAACTGTTTTTT. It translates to CASSSIPRGNEKLFF.

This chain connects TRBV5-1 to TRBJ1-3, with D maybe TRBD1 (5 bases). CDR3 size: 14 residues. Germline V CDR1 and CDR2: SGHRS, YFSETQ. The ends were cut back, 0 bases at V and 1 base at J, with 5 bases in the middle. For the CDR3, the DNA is TGCGCCAGCAGCTTGGGACAGTCTGGAAACACCATATATTTT. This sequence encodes CASSLGQSGNTIYF. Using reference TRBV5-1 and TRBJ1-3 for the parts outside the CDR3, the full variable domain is KAGVTQTPRYLIKTRGQQVTLSCSPISGHRSVSWYQQTPGQGLQFLFEYFSETQRNKGNFPGRFSGRQFSNSRSEMNVSTLELGDSALYLCASSLGQSGNTIYFGEGSWLTVV.

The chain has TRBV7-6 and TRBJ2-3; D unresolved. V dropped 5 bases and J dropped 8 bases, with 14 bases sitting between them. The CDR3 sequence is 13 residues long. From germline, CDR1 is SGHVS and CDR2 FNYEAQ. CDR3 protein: CASSLQTSRTQYF. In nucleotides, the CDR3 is TGTGCCAGCAGCCTCCAGACCTCGCGTACGCAGTATTTT.

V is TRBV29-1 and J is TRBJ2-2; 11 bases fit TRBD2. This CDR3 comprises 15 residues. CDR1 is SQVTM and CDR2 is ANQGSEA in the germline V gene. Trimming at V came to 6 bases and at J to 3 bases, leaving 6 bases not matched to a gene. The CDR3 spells CSVKGLAGHTGELFF. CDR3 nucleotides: TGCAGCGTAAAAGGACTAGCGGGTCACACCGGGGAGCTGTTTTTT.

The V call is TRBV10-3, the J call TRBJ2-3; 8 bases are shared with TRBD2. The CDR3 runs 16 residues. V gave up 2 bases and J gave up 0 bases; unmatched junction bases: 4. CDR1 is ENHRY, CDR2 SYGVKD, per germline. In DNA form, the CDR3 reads TGTGCCATCAGTGAGCGACTAGCGAGTAGCACAGATACGCAGTATTTT. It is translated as CAISERLASSTDTQYF.

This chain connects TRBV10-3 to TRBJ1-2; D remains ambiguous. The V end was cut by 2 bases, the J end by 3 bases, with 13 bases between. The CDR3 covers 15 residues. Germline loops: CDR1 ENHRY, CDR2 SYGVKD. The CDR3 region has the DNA TGTGCCATCAGTGAGAGTGGAGGGTTCGACTATGGCTACACCTTC. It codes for CAISESGGFDYGYTF.

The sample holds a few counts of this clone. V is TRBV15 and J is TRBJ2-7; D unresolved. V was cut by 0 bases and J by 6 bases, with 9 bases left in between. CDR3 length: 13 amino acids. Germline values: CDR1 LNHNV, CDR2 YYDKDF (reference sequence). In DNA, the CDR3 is TGTGCCACCAGCAGAGATGTCGGGTTCGAGCAGTACTTC. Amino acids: CATSRDVGFEQYF.

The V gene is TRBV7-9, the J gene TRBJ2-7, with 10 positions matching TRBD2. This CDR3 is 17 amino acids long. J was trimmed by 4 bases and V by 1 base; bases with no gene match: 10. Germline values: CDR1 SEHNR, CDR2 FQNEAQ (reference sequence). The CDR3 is CASSLGTSGTLGYEQYF. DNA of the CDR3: TGTGCCAGCAGCTTAGGGACTAGCGGAACCCTCGGGTACGAGCAGTACTTC.

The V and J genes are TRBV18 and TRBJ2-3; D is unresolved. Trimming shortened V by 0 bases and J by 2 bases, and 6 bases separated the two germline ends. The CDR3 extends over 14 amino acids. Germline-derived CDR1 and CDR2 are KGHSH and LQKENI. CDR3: CASSPPALTDTQYF. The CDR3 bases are TGTGCCAGCTCACCACCTGCCCTCACAGATACGCAGTATTTT. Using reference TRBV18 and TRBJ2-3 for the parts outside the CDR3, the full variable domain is NAGVMQNPRHLVRRRGQEARLRCSPMKGHSHVYWYRQLPEEGLKFMVYLQKENIIDESGMPKERFSAEFPKEGPSILRIQQVVRGDSAAYFCASSPPALTDTQYFGPGTRLTVL.

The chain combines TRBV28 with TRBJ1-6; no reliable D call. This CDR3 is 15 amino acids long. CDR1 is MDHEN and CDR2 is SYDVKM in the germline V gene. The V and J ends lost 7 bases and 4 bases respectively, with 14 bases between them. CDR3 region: CASTLTAVYNSPLHF. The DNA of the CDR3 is TGTGCCAGCACCCTTACTGCAGTGTATAATTCACCCCTCCACTTT. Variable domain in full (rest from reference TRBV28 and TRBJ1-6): DVKVTQSSRYLVKRTGEKVFLECVQDMDHENMFWYRQDPGLGLRLIYFSYDVKMKEKGDIPEGYSVSREKKERFSLILESASTNQTSMYLCASTLTAVYNSPLHFGNGTRLTVT.

CDR3 amino acids: CASNRAFYNSPLHF. Written as DNA, the CDR3 is TGCGCCAGCAACAGGGCGTTCTATAATTCACCCCTCCACTTT. The genes are TRBV10-1 and TRBJ1-6; perhaps TRBD1 as D (6 bases). CDR1 is WNHNN and CDR2 is SYGVQD in the germline V gene (reference sequence). CDR3 length: 14 amino acids. Between the trimmed V and J ends, which lost 7 bases and 3 bases, there was a span of 10 bases.

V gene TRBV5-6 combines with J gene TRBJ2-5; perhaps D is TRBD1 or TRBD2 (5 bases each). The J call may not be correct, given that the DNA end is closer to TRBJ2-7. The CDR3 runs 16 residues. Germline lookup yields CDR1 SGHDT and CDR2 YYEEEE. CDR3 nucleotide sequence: TGTGCCAGCAGCTTGGTGAGCAGGGACCCTACCTACGAGCAGTACTTC. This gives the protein CASSLVSRDPTYEQYF.

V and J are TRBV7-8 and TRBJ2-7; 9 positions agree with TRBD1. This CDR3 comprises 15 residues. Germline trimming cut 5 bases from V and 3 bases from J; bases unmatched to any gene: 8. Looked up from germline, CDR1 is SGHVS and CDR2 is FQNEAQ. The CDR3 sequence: CASSRLAGQGYEQYF. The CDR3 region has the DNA TGTGCCAGCAGCCGCCTCGCGGGACAGGGCTACGAGCAGTACTTC.

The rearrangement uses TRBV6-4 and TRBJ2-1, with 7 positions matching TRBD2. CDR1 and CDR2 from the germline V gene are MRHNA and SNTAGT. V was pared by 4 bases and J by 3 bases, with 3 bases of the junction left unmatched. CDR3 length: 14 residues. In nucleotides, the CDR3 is TGTGCCAGCAGTGTACTAGCGAGCTACAATGAGCAGTTCTTC. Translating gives CASSVLASYNEQFF.

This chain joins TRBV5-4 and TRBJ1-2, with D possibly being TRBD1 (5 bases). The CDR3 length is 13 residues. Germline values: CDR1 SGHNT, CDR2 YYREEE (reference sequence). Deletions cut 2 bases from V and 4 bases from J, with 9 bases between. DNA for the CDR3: TGTGCCAGCAGCTTCGGGGCCTTCTATGGCTACACCTTC. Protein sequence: CASSFGAFYGYTF.

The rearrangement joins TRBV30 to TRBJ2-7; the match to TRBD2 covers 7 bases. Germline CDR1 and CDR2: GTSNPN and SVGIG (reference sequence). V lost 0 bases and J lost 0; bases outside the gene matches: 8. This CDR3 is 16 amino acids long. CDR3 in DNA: TGTGCCTGGAGTGTAAGGGGCAGCGGGGACTCCTACGAGCAGTACTTC. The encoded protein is CAWSVRGSGDSYEQYF.

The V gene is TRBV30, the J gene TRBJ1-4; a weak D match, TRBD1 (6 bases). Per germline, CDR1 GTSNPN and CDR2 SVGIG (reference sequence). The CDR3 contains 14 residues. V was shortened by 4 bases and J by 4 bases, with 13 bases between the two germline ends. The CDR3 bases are TGTGCCTGGACCACAGACAGGAATAATGAAAAACTGTTTTTT. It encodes CAWTTDRNNEKLFF. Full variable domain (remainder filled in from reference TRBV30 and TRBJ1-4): SQTIHQWPATLVQPVGSPLSLECTVEGTSNPNLYWYRQAAGRGLQLLFYSVGIGQISSEVPQNLSASRPQDRQFILSSKKLLLSDSGFYLCAWTTDRNNEKLFFGSGTQLSVL.

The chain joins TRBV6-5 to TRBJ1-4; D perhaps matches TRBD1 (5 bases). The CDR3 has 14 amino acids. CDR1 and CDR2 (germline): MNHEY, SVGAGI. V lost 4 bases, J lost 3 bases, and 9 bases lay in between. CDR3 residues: CASSFEGSNEKLFF. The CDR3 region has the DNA TGTGCCAGCAGTTTTGAGGGGTCTAATGAAAAACTGTTTTTT.

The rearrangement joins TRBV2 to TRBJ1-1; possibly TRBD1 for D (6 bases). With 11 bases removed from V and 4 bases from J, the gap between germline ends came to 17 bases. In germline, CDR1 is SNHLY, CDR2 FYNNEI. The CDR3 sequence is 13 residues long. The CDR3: CADRVEQGTEAFF. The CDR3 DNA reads TGTGCCGACCGGGTAGAACAGGGCACTGAAGCTTTCTTT.

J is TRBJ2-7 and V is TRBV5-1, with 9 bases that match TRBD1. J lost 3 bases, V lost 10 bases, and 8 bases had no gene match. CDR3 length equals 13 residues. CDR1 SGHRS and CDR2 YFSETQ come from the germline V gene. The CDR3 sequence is CACTGQGDYEQYF. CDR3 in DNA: TGCGCCTGCACGGGACAGGGCGACTACGAGCAGTACTTC.

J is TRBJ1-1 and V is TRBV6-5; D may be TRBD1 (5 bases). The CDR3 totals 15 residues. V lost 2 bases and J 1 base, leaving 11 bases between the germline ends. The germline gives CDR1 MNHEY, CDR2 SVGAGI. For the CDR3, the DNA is TGTGCCAGCAGTTACGAACGACAGACGAACACTGAAGCTTTCTTT. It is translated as CASSYERQTNTEAFF.

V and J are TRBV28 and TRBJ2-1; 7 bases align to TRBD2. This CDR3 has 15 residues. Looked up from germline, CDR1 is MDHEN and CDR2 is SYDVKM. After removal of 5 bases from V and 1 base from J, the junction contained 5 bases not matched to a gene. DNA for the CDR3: TGTGCCAGCAGTACTAGCGCAGGGTCCTACAATGAGCAGTTCTTC. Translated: CASSTSAGSYNEQFF.

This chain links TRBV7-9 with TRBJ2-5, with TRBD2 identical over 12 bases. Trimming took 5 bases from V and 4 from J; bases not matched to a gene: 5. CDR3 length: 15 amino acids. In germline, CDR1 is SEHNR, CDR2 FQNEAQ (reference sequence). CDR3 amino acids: CASSKTSGGVETQYF. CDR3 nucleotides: TGTGCCAGCAGCAAGACTAGCGGGGGAGTAGAGACCCAGTACTTC.

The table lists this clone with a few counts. The CDR3 protein is CASSGGLSSYNEQFF. The CDR3 DNA reads as TGTGCCAGCAGCGGAGGGCTTAGCTCCTACAATGAGCAGTTCTTC. This sequence joins TRBV7-3 and TRBJ2-1; TRBD2 is a possible D gene (6 bases). Trimming cost V 5 bases and J 0 bases, with 11 bases left between them. The CDR3 length is 15 residues. Per the germline V gene, CDR1 is SGHTA and CDR2 is FQGTGA.

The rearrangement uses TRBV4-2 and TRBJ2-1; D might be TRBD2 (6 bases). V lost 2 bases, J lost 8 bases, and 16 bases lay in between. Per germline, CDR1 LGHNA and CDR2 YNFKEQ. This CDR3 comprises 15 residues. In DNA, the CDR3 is TGTGCCAGCAGCCAATCATCGGGGGACTTCGATGAGCAGTTCTTC. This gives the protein CASSQSSGDFDEQFF.

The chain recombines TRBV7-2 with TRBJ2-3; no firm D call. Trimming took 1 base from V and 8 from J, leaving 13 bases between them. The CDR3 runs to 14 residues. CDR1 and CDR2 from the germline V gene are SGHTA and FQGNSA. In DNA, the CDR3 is TGTGCCAGCAGCTTAGGCCGCGGTGCGGTTACGCAGTATTTT. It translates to CASSLGRGAVTQYF.

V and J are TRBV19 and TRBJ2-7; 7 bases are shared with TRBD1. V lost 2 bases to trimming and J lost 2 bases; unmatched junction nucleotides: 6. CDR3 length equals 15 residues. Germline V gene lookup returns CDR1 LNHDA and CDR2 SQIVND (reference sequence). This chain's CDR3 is CASSIRGQDAYEQYF. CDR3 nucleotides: TGTGCCAGTAGTATACGAGGACAGGACGCCTACGAGCAGTACTTC.

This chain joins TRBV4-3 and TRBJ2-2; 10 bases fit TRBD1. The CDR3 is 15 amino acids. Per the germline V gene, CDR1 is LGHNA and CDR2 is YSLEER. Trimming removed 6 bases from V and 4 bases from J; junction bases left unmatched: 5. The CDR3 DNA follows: TGCGCCAGCAGAGACAGGGGGCAGTTCACCGGGGAGCTGTTTTTT. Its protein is CASRDRGQFTGELFF.

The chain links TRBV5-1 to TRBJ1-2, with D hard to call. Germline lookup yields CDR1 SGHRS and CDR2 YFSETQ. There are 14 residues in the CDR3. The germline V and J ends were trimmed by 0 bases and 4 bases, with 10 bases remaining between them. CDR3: CASSLADGSYGYTF. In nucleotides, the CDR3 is TGCGCCAGCAGCTTGGCCGACGGCTCCTATGGCTACACCTTC.

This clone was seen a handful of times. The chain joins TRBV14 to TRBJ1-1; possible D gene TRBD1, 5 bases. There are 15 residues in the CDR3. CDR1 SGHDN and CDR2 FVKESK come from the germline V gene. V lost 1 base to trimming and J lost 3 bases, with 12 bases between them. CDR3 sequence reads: CASSQGLSGHTEAFF. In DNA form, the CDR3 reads TGTGCCAGCAGCCAAGGTCTCTCAGGGCACACTGAAGCTTTCTTT.